This TCR beta chain was retrieved from a study of cytomegalovirus exposure and HLA in healthy donors. Study context: Later, an analysis reported that the approximately 120 validation repertoires had used the same platform as the 500 to 750 first-cohort repertoires. Findings of the study overall: The study flagged some 170 TCR beta chains as cytomegalovirus-associated. Published work reported that the classifier diagnosed cytomegalovirus status with high specificity and sensitivity.

V was pared by 0 bases and J by 5 bases, with 16 bases between. The CDR3 spans 17 residues. In germline, CDR1 is SGHAT, CDR2 FQNNGV. Donors were drawn from the roughly 110-subject validation cohort, separate from the 666-subject first cohort. As for this clone: Its antigen is not known.

Using immunoSEQ multiplex PCR, the repertoire was profiled, and TCRdb retains in-frame clones only, with some absent. The data show approximately 190,000 clones, about four fifths seen once. J is TRBJ1-4 and V is TRBV11-2; D call uncertain. The specimen sequenced was PBMCs. This receptor was obtained from a man younger than 35 in good health and CMV-seropositive. This CDR3 is CASSLDKDPGSNEKLFF. The CDR3 DNA is TGTGCCAGCAGCTTAGATAAGGATCCGGGTTCAAATGAAAAACTGTTTTTT.